The clone carrying this T cell receptor (beta chain) turned up a few times. No antigen is known for it. Via MiXCR, TCRdb re-called the 5' RACE reads, giving one row per CDR3 protein. The sample lists 200,000 to 250,000 distinct CDR3 sequences, 8% to 9.5% seen once, with under 25% in the top ten. These data come from a study of T-cell memory formation after mild COVID-19. Regarding the study as a whole: There was no confirmation that second-wave clones peaking on day 37 were SARS-CoV-2 specific. CD4+ bias marked clones expanding day 15 to 37, unlike balanced contracting clones.

From germline, CDR1 is LGHNA and CDR2 YSLEER. CDR3 length equals 16 residues. V lost 0 bases, J lost 6 bases, and 7 bases stayed unmatched. The rearrangement uses TRBV4-3 and TRBJ2-2; 7 nucleotides line up with TRBD2. This clonotype was sampled from a man between 18 and 29 years old who had mild COVID-19 (a few samples of this study predate the infection). Cell type and time point are not known. Specimen: PBMCs or a T cell subset sorted from them (not recorded which). The CDR3 DNA is TGCGCCAGCAGCCAAGATCCCGGACTAGAGGCCGGGGAGCTGTTTTTT. This gives the protein CASSQDPGLEAGELFF.